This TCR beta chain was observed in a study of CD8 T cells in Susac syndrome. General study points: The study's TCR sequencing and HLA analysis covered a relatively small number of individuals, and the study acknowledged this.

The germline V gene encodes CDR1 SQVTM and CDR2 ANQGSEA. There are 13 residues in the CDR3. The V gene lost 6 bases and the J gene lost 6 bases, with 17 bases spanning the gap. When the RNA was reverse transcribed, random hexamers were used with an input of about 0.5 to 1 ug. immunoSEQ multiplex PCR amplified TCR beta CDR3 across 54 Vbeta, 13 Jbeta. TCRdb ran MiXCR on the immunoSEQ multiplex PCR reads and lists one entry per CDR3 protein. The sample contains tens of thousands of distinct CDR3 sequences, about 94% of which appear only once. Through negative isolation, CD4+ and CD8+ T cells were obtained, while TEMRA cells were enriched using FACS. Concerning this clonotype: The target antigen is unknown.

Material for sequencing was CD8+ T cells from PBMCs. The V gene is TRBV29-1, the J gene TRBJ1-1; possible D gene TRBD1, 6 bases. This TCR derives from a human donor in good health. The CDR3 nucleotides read TGCAGCGTCTCTGCAGGGGCCGGCGCTGAAGCTTTCTTT. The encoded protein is CSVSAGAGAEAFF.